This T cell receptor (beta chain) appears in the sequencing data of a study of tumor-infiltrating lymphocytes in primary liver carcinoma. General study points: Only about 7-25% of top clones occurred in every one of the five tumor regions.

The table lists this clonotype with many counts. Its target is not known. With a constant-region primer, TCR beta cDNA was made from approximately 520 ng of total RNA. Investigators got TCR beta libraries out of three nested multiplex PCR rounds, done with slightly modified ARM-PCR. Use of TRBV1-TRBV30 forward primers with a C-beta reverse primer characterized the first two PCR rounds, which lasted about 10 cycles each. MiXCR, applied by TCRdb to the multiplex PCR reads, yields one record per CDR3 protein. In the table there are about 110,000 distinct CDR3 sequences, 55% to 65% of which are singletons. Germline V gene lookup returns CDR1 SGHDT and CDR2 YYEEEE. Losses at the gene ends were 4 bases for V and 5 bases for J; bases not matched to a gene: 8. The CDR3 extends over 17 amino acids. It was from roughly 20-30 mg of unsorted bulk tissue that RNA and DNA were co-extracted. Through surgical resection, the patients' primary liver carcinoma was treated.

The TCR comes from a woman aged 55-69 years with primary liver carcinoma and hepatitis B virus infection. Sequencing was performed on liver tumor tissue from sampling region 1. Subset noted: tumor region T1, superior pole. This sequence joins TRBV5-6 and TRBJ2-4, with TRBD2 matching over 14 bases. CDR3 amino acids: CASSPGTSGSWQNIQYF. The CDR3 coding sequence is TGTGCCAGCAGCCCCGGGACTAGCGGGAGTTGGCAAAACATTCAGTACTTC.